The 30 T cell receptor beta chains presented below share a single source sample, sequenced in a study of T cells in Graves' hyperthyroidism and ophthalmopathy. Template material for amplifying TCR beta CDR3 regions consisted of RNA transcripts. Researchers ran a first-round RT-PCR on the TCR CDR3 using the HTBI primer set. TCRdb analysed the multiplex PCR reads with MiXCR anew, one entry per CDR3 protein. Altogether hundreds of thousands of distinct CDR3 sequences are present, more than 12% being singletons, with the ten largest covering about an eighth. The sequenced material came from blood. The receptors stem from a woman aged 45-65 years with Graves' ophthalmopathy.

This chain links TRBV24-1 with TRBJ1-2; 7 bases are shared with TRBD1. V was pared by 4 bases and J by 8 bases, with 6 bases of the junction left unmatched. CDR3 length: 13 amino acids. Germline V gene sequence: CDR1 KGHDR, CDR2 SFDVKD. The CDR3 DNA follows: TGTGCCACCAGTGACGGGACAGTATCGGGCTACACCTTC. Translation gives CATSDGTVSGYTF.

This clonotype was seen many times. V gene TRBV6-1 combines with J gene TRBJ2-5, with TRBD1 as a possible D gene (5 bases). This CDR3 spans 13 amino acids. The germline gives CDR1 MNHNS, CDR2 SASEGT. Between the trimmed V and J ends, which lost 6 bases and 4 bases, there was a span of 12 bases. In DNA, the CDR3 is TGTGCCAGCAGGCAACTTGGGGCAGAGACCCAGTACTTC. Encoded protein: CASRQLGAETQYF.

This clonotype was found many times. The chain combines TRBV6-1 with TRBJ1-1, with D possibly matching TRBD1 (6 bases). This CDR3 spans 14 amino acids. Germline lookup yields CDR1 MNHNS and CDR2 SASEGT. V was clipped by 5 bases and J by 5 bases, with 15 bases between them. CDR3 protein: CASSLGGGLTEAFF. The CDR3 DNA is TGTGCCAGCAGTCTCGGGGGGGGGCTAACTGAAGCTTTCTTT.

This chain connects TRBV9 to TRBJ2-2; the match to TRBD2 covers 11 bases. This CDR3 contains 17 residues. Germline CDR1 and CDR2: SGDLS and YYNGEE. After removal of 0 bases from V and 6 bases from J, the junction contained 7 bases not matched to a gene. The CDR3 protein is CASSVVKLAGGSGELFF. The CDR3 bases are TGTGCCAGCAGCGTAGTTAAGCTAGCGGGAGGTTCCGGGGAGCTGTTTTTT.

This clonotype was recorded a few times. The chain links TRBV11-3 to TRBJ2-1, with D possibly matching TRBD1 (5 bases). Trimming removed 4 bases at V and 9 bases at J, with 16 bases between. Germline assignment: CDR1 SGHNT and CDR2 YENEEA. The CDR3 spans 14 residues. The CDR3: CASSSDQGTGEQFF. The CDR3, as DNA: TGTGCCAGCAGCTCGGATCAGGGCACCGGTGAGCAGTTCTTC.

At least ten counts were recorded for this clonotype. The CDR3, as DNA: TGTGCCAGCAGCTTAGAAGGAGGCCCAAGCTCCTACGAGCAGTACTTC. It codes for CASSLEGGPSSYEQYF. This chain connects TRBV13 to TRBJ2-7, with D maybe TRBD2 (5 bases). Deletions cut 1 base from V and 0 bases from J, with 13 bases between. The germline V gene has CDR1 PRHDT and CDR2 FYEKMQ (reference sequence). The CDR3 is made up of 16 amino acids.

This clonotype was picked up a small number of times. The conserved closing phenylalanine or tryptophan is absent in this CDR3, likely reflecting a read error. V is TRBV28 and J is TRBJ2-7; D is unresolved. Trimming took off 4 bases at V and 1 base at J, with 8 bases between the two ends. The CDR3 length is 13 residues. Germline CDR1 MDHEN, CDR2 SYDVKM. CDR3 protein: CASSSNPSYEQYL. The CDR3 nucleotides are TGTGCCAGCAGTTCAAACCCTTCCTACGAGCAGTACCTC.

At least ten counts were recorded for this clonotype. V is TRBV27 and J is TRBJ1-2, with D hard to call. Germline lookup yields CDR1 MNHEY and CDR2 SMNVEV (reference sequence). The CDR3 is made up of 14 amino acids. The V gene lost 3 bases and the J gene lost 0 bases, with 8 bases spanning the gap. In DNA, the CDR3 is TGTGCCAGCAGTTTTGGCCCAGCTAACTATGGCTACACCTTC. It translates to CASSFGPANYGYTF.

This clonotype was observed many times. This chain uses TRBV6-2 or TRBV6-3 with TRBJ2-3, with 8 nucleotides matching TRBD2. Germline assignment: CDR1 MNHEY and CDR2 SVGEGT. V trimming: 6 bases; J trimming: 3 bases; junction bases outside the gene matches: 11. The CDR3 is 16 residues long. This CDR3 reads CASSPVGLAVTDTQYF. The CDR3 region has the DNA TGTGCCAGCAGCCCTGTAGGACTAGCCGTGACAGATACGCAGTATTTT.

There are many counts of this clonotype. This chain joins TRBV7-9 and TRBJ2-3; the match to TRBD2 covers 8 bases. V lost 5 bases, J lost 2 bases, and 6 bases stayed unmatched. The germline CDR1 and CDR2 sequences are SEHNR and FQNEAQ (reference sequence). The CDR3 has 15 residues. The CDR3, as DNA: TGTGCCAGCAGCGCCGGGACTAGTCCCACAGATACGCAGTATTTT. Translating gives CASSAGTSPTDTQYF.

This clonotype was observed a few times. V usage is TRBV9 and J usage is TRBJ1-5, with TRBD1 as a possible D gene (6 bases). CDR1 and CDR2 (germline): SGDLS, YYNGEE. V lost 5 bases to trimming and J lost 6 bases, with 15 bases between them. The CDR3 covers 14 residues. CDR3 coding DNA: TGTGCCAGCAGTGACCAACAGGGAGGTCAGCCCCAGCATTTT. It yields the protein CASSDQQGGQPQHF.

The chain recombines TRBV5-1 with TRBJ2-2, with 7 nucleotides matching TRBD1. V shed 4 bases and J 3 bases; nucleotides not matched to a gene: 9. CDR3 length equals 16 residues. Germline CDR1 is SGHRS and CDR2 is YFSETQ. DNA for the CDR3: TGCGCCAGCAGCGCTCGACAGGGTGGGGACACCGGGGAGCTGTTTTTT. Its protein is CASSARQGGDTGELFF.

This clonotype has at least ten counts. Written as DNA, the CDR3 is TGTGCCAGCAGCGCCGGACAGAACTATGGCTACACCTTC. This translates into CASSAGQNYGYTF. The chain couples TRBV7-2 to TRBJ1-2; possibly TRBD1 for D (6 bases). Per germline, CDR1 SGHTA and CDR2 FQGNSA. The CDR3 sequence is 13 residues long. Trimming took 5 bases from V and 2 from J, leaving 9 bases between them.

In its sample, this clonotype was seen many times. The chain couples TRBV28 to TRBJ1-1, with 10 nucleotides matching TRBD1. This CDR3 is 14 amino acids long. The germline CDR1 and CDR2 sequences are MDHEN and SYDVKM. Trimming at V came to 5 bases and at J to 3 bases, leaving 3 bases not matched to a gene. The CDR3 coding sequence is TGTGCCAGCAGTCCCGGGACAGGGGACACTGAAGCTTTCTTT. Translation gives CASSPGTGDTEAFF.

J is TRBJ1-4 and V is TRBV9; no definite D call. Germline V gives CDR1 SGDLS, CDR2 YYNGEE. V gave up 0 bases and J gave up 8 bases, with 14 bases separating them. The CDR3 covers 15 residues. In DNA form, the CDR3 reads TGTGCCAGCAGCGTAGACTCCGGCGGGGTCGAAAAACTGTTTTTT. As protein: CASSVDSGGVEKLFF. Supplemented by reference TRBV9 and TRBJ1-4, the full variable domain reads DSGVTQTPKHLITATGQRVTLRCSPRSGDLSVYWYQQSLDQGLQFLIQYYNGEERAKGNILERFSAQQFPDLHSELNLSSLELGDSALYFCASSVDSGGVEKLFFGSGTQLSVL.

The V gene is TRBV5-4, the J gene TRBJ2-3; maybe TRBD1 (5 bases). CDR1 is SGHNT and CDR2 is YYREEE in the germline V gene (reference sequence). Trimming cost V 4 bases and J 4 bases, with 10 bases left between them. This CDR3 has 13 residues. CDR3 loop: CASSPEQADTQYF. In nucleotides, the CDR3 is TGTGCCAGCAGCCCCGAACAGGCAGATACGCAGTATTTT.

This clonotype occurred many times. J is TRBJ2-3 and V is TRBV4-1, with TRBD2 matching 11 bases. The V gene's germline CDR1 is MGHRA and CDR2 YSYEKL. CDR3 size: 14 residues. Trimming removed 11 bases from V and 4 bases from J; junction bases left unmatched: 8. The CDR3 spells CASRPGLAADTQYF. CDR3 DNA: TGCGCCTCCAGACCGGGACTAGCGGCAGATACGCAGTATTTT.

This clonotype showed up just a few times. The rearrangement joins TRBV10-3 to TRBJ2-3, with a weak D call TRBD2 (5 bases). The V and J ends lost 6 bases and 4 bases respectively, with 14 bases between them. This CDR3 spans 14 amino acids. CDR1 is ENHRY and CDR2 is SYGVKD in the germline V gene. The CDR3 bases are TGTGCCATCAGCGGCAGTAGCGAGTCAGATACGCAGTATTTT. This gives the protein CAISGSSESDTQYF.

Ten or more counts support this clonotype. The chain combines TRBV27 with TRBJ2-7, with D maybe TRBD1 (5 bases). CDR3 length equals 12 residues. CDR1 is MNHEY and CDR2 is SMNVEV in the germline V gene (reference sequence). V was trimmed by 3 bases and J by 6 bases, leaving 9 bases between them. This CDR3 reads CASSFWGGEQYF. CDR3 nucleotide sequence: TGTGCCAGCAGTTTTTGGGGCGGCGAGCAGTACTTC.

Many counts were recorded for this clonotype. The chain combines TRBV2 with TRBJ2-7; 10 bases are a match to TRBD2. Germline-derived CDR1 and CDR2 are SNHLY and FYNNEI. CDR3 length: 15 residues. Trimming at V came to 6 bases and at J to 4 bases, leaving 9 bases not matched to a gene. The CDR3, as DNA: TGTGCCAGCAGGAAGGGACTAGCGCCAAGATACGAGCAGTACTTC. Translation gives CASRKGLAPRYEQYF.

This clonotype was observed many times. The genes are TRBV28 and TRBJ1-2; 9 bases fit TRBD1. This CDR3 spans 14 amino acids. The germline V gene has CDR1 MDHEN and CDR2 SYDVKM. The J segment lost 11 bases and the V segment lost 5 bases, leaving 12 bases of the junction unmatched. The DNA for the CDR3 is TGTGCCAGCAGTAGGGCGGGACAGGGATCCTCTTACACCTTC. The encoded protein is CASSRAGQGSSYTF.

In this sample, this clonotype turned up many times. V gene TRBV11-2 combines with J gene TRBJ2-7; 11 bases map to TRBD2. Germline loops: CDR1 SGHAT, CDR2 FQNNGV. V lost 0 bases to trimming and J lost 2 bases; unmatched junction nucleotides: 3. The CDR3 sequence is 16 residues long. In nucleotides, the CDR3 is TGTGCCAGCAGCTTAGAACTAGCGGGAGTCCCCTACGAGCAGTACTTC. Translating it yields CASSLELAGVPYEQYF.

This clonotype appeared many times. The chain has TRBV28 and TRBJ1-1; 8 bases match TRBD1. Germline V CDR1 and CDR2: MDHEN, SYDVKM. The CDR3 runs 15 residues. V trimming: 4 bases; J trimming: 1 base; junction bases outside the gene matches: 5. The CDR3 bases are TGTGCCAGCAGTTCAGGGGGCGCTGAGAACACTGAAGCTTTCTTT. It translates to CASSSGGAENTEAFF.

This clonotype was detected a few times. The CDR3 region has the DNA TGTGCCAGCAGTTATACTAGCGGGAGTGGGCCTGAGCAGTTCTTC. It encodes CASSYTSGSGPEQFF. The genes are TRBV6-2 or TRBV6-3 and TRBJ2-1; TRBD2 aligns across 11 bases. CDR1 is MNHEY, CDR2 SVGEGT, per germline. The V segment lost 3 bases and the J segment 9 bases; nucleotides outside the gene matches: 7. The CDR3 consists of 15 residues.

The J gene is TRBJ2-5, the V gene TRBV15, with 9 bases that match TRBD1. The CDR3 length is 15 residues. The germline V gene encodes CDR1 LNHNV and CDR2 YYDKDF (reference sequence). Trimming took 1 base from V and 2 from J; bases not matched to a gene: 2. The CDR3 nucleotides are TGTGCCACCAGCAGAGTTGGGACAGGGCAAGAGACCCAGTACTTC. This codes for CATSRVGTGQETQYF.

This clonotype was recorded many times. The V and J genes are TRBV7-9 and TRBJ2-3; TRBD1 agrees at 9 bases. Trimming removed 6 bases from V and 3 bases from J; junction bases left unmatched: 13. The germline V gene has CDR1 SEHNR and CDR2 FQNEAQ (reference sequence). The CDR3 sequence is 17 residues long. The CDR3 DNA reads TGTGCCAGCAGACATCCCGTCGGGACAGGGTATACAGATACGCAGTATTTT. Translating gives CASRHPVGTGYTDTQYF.

A word on this clonotype: Just one base apart from a much larger clone, this may be a read error. This rearrangement joins TRBV11-3 to TRBJ2-7; D is possibly TRBD2 (6 bases). Germline CDR1 reads SGHNT; CDR2 reads YENEEA. V shed 5 bases and J shed 4 bases, with 18 bases lying between them. This CDR3 spans 15 amino acids. DNA of the CDR3: TGTGCCAGCAGCAAATCGGGGGACCGGGGGTACGAGCAGTACTTC. Its protein product is CASSKSGDRGYEQYF.

On this clonotype itself: A read error may explain this, as a much larger clone is one base away. The rearrangement uses TRBV7-2 and TRBJ2-2; TRBD1 matches at 8 bases. The germline CDR1 and CDR2 sequences are SGHTA and FQGNSA. The CDR3 length is 16 residues. This CDR3 reads CASSFQGAWNTRELFF. DNA of the CDR3: TGTGCCAGCAGCTTCCAGGGGGCGTGGAACACCAGGGAGCTGTTTTTT.

The chain uses TRBV6-1 and TRBJ2-2; D might be TRBD1 (5 bases). Germline loops: CDR1 MNHNS, CDR2 SASEGT. V lost 2 bases and J 5 bases, leaving 6 bases between the germline ends. The CDR3 spans 13 residues. CDR3 sequence: CASSEPGTGELFF. The CDR3 DNA sequence: TGTGCCAGCAGTGAACCAGGGACCGGGGAGCTGTTTTTT.

This clonotype has a handful of counts. The chain links TRBV30 to TRBJ2-6; D is unclear. This CDR3 region has 14 residues. CDR1 is GTSNPN, CDR2 SVGIG, per germline (reference sequence). The germline V and J ends were trimmed by 7 bases and 0 bases, with 10 bases remaining between them. The CDR3 region is CASDGYSGANVLTF. The CDR3 DNA reads TGTGCCTCTGACGGCTACTCTGGGGCCAACGTCCTGACTTTC.